This passage covers 32 T cell receptor beta chains from one sample sequenced in a study of neurological immune-mediated disorders. TCRdb recomputed calls from the 5' RACE reads with MiXCR, one row per CDR3 protein. The sample has 17,000 or so distinct CDR3 sequences, roughly 2.5% seen once. The source material was PBMCs. The receptors were gathered from a woman under 30 with multiple sclerosis.

In this sample, this clonotype turned up many times. The V and J genes are TRBV12-3 or TRBV12-4 and TRBJ2-2; D unresolved. The V and J ends lost 2 bases and 3 bases respectively, with 4 bases between them. The CDR3 is 13 residues long. CDR3 nucleotides: TGTGCCAGCAGTTTACGGTACACCGGGGAGCTGTTTTTT. As protein: CASSLRYTGELFF.

This clonotype occurred many times. The V gene is TRBV20-1, the J gene TRBJ1-5; tentatively, D is TRBD1 (5 bases). The CDR3 totals 14 residues. Between the trimmed V and J ends, which lost 2 bases and 3 bases, there was a span of 11 bases. Germline lookup yields CDR1 DFQATT and CDR2 SNEGSKA (reference sequence). The CDR3 DNA reads as TGCAGTGCTAGACTGGGACCGATCAATCAGCCCCAGCATTTT. Translation: CSARLGPINQPQHF.

This clonotype was counted many times. The V gene is TRBV6-1, the J gene TRBJ2-7; D is uncertain. The CDR3 is 11 amino acids. CDR1 is MNHNS and CDR2 is SASEGT in the germline V gene. V shed 7 bases and J shed 7 bases, with 11 bases lying between them. The CDR3 sequence: CASTSLLEQYF. In DNA form, the CDR3 reads TGTGCCAGCACCAGTCTTTTGGAGCAGTACTTC.

Ten or more counts support this clonotype. The chain joins TRBV20-1 to TRBJ1-5; a possible D gene is TRBD1 (5 bases). CDR1 is DFQATT, CDR2 SNEGSKA, per germline (reference sequence). The CDR3 consists of 13 residues. The V and J ends lost 3 bases and 6 bases respectively, with 12 bases between them. The DNA for the CDR3 is TGCAGTGCTAGGGGGCGCCGGGGTCAGCCCCAGCATTTT. Translation: CSARGRRGQPQHF.

This clonotype was recorded many times. The V call is TRBV21-1, the J call TRBJ1-4; the table's TRBD1 call for D was not verified on the DNA. TRBV21-1 is described as a pseudogene. The CDR3 sequence is 17 residues long. CDR3 sequence reads: CASSALGGARTNEKLFF. DNA of the CDR3: TGTGCCAGCAGCGCCTTGGGGGGGGCTCGTACTAATGAAAAACTGTTTTTT.

This clonotype was detected many times. V and J are TRBV16 and TRBJ2-7, with TRBD1 identical over 8 bases. Germline CDR1 reads KGHSY; CDR2 reads FQNENV. J was trimmed by 8 bases and V by 3 bases; bases with no gene match: 9. The CDR3 is 14 amino acids. CDR3 sequence reads: CASSQTDRDVKQYF. CDR3 nucleotide sequence: TGTGCCAGCAGCCAGACGGACAGGGATGTAAAGCAGTACTTC.

The V and J genes are TRBV5-4 and TRBJ2-5, with a possible D match to TRBD1 (6 bases). Deletions cut 0 bases from V and 2 bases from J, with 11 bases between. The length of the CDR3 is 15 residues. Germline CDR1 is SGHNT and CDR2 is YYREEE (reference sequence). The CDR3 protein is CASSLGTVKQETQYF. In DNA form, the CDR3 reads TGTGCCAGCAGCTTGGGGACAGTGAAGCAAGAGACCCAGTACTTC.

This clonotype was counted many times. The chain is built from TRBV6-5 and TRBJ1-1; maybe TRBD1 (5 bases). The germline V gene encodes CDR1 MNHEY and CDR2 SVGAGI. The CDR3 has 14 residues. The V end was cut by 4 bases, the J end by 0 bases, with 9 bases between. This CDR3 reads CASSWGRMNTEAFF. In nucleotides, the CDR3 is TGTGCCAGCAGTTGGGGCAGGATGAACACTGAAGCTTTCTTT.

The table lists this clonotype with many counts. The rearrangement joins TRBV6-2 or TRBV6-3 to TRBJ2-2; D unresolved. Trimming shortened V by 3 bases and J by 5 bases, and 4 bases separated the two germline ends. The CDR3 is made up of 12 amino acids. Germline-derived CDR1 and CDR2 are MNHEY and SVGEGT. Here the CDR3 reads CASSYGTGELFF. The CDR3 nucleotides are TGTGCCAGCAGTTATGGAACCGGGGAGCTGTTTTTT.

This clonotype was picked up many times. The chain employs TRBV10-3 and TRBJ2-7, with 7 bases matching TRBD2. Per the germline V gene, CDR1 is ENHRY and CDR2 is SYGVKD. The CDR3 runs 12 residues. Trimming at V came to 10 bases and at J to 3 bases, leaving 6 bases not matched to a gene. The CDR3 DNA follows: TGTGCCAGCGGGGGAGAGGACTACGAGCAGTACTTC. This sequence encodes CASGGEDYEQYF.

Ten or more counts support this clonotype. The chain combines TRBV4-3 with TRBJ1-1; a weak D match, TRBD1 (6 bases). The V end was cut by 0 bases, the J end by 11 bases, with 13 bases between. The CDR3 covers 13 residues. Germline CDR1 and CDR2: LGHNA and YSLEER. The CDR3 region has the DNA TGCGCCAGCAGCCAAGATCGGTCGGGGGCGGCTTTCTTT. Translating it yields CASSQDRSGAAFF.

Many counts were recorded for this clonotype. The chain recombines TRBV4-3 with TRBJ2-2; D unresolved. V was shortened by 5 bases and J by 6 bases, with 10 bases between the two germline ends. The germline gives CDR1 LGHNA, CDR2 YSLEER. CDR3 size: 13 residues. In DNA, the CDR3 is TGCGCCAGCAGCTCCCTAGAAGCCGGGGAGCTGTTTTTT. This codes for CASSSLEAGELFF.

The sample holds many counts of this clonotype. The CDR3 coding sequence is TGTGCCAGCAGCTTAGGACACAACACAGATACGCAGTATTTT. This gives the protein CASSLGHNTDTQYF. The chain joins TRBV7-2 to TRBJ2-3; D call uncertain. CDR1 is SGHTA, CDR2 FQGNSA, per germline. This CDR3 contains 14 residues. Deletions cut 1 base from V and 2 bases from J, with 7 bases between.

This clonotype occurred many times. The CDR3 spells CSAPWRQGRATEAFF. The CDR3 DNA reads as TGCAGTGCGCCCTGGCGGCAGGGGAGAGCCACTGAAGCTTTCTTT. V is TRBV20-1 and J is TRBJ1-1; a weak D match, TRBD1 (6 bases). CDR3 length: 15 amino acids. CDR1 is DFQATT and CDR2 is SNEGSKA in the germline V gene (reference sequence). V gave up 6 bases and J gave up 4 bases, with 21 bases separating them.

The table lists this clonotype with many counts. The V and J genes are TRBV15 and TRBJ2-7; the D gene could be TRBD1 or TRBD2 (5 bases each). Trimming left V 1 base short and J 2 bases short, with 9 bases between. This CDR3 spans 14 amino acids. Germline loops: CDR1 LNHNV, CDR2 YYDKDF (reference sequence). The CDR3 nucleotides are TGTGCCACCAGCAGAGGAGGGGAAGCCTACGAGCAGTACTTC. This gives the protein CATSRGGEAYEQYF.

The table lists this clonotype with many counts. J is TRBJ2-1 and V is TRBV7-2; 11 bases agree with TRBD2. CDR1 SGHTA and CDR2 FQGNSA come from the germline V gene. After removal of 6 bases from V and 4 bases from J, the junction contained 11 bases not matched to a gene. The CDR3 contains 17 residues. The CDR3 sequence: CASRQNSGGARYNEQFF. Here the CDR3 DNA reads TGTGCCAGCAGACAAAATAGCGGGGGGGCGCGGTACAATGAGCAGTTCTTC.

This clonotype was seen repeatedly, ten times or more. CDR3 amino acids: CSAPRGGTRSAGELFF. Written as DNA, the CDR3 is TGCAGTGCCCCCAGGGGGGGGACCAGGAGCGCCGGGGAGCTGTTTTTT. The chain carries TRBV20-1 and TRBJ2-2; the D gene could be TRBD1 or TRBD2 (7 bases each). This CDR3 spans 16 amino acids. Trimming removed 6 bases at V and 6 bases at J, with 23 bases between. Looked up from germline, CDR1 is DFQATT and CDR2 is SNEGSKA (reference sequence).

Ten or more counts support this clonotype. The rearrangement joins TRBV20-1 to TRBJ2-3; D is uncertain. V was cut by 1 base and J by 2 bases, with 10 bases left in between. The CDR3 extends over 14 amino acids. Germline values: CDR1 DFQATT, CDR2 SNEGSKA (reference sequence). The CDR3 region has the DNA TGCAGTGCTAGAGCGGCAGAAAACACAGATACGCAGTATTTT. This translates into CSARAAENTDTQYF.

This chain uses TRBV9 with TRBJ2-5, with 8 bases aligning to TRBD1. Germline assignment: CDR1 SGDLS and CDR2 YYNGEE. V shed 0 bases and J 4 bases; nucleotides not matched to a gene: 8. CDR3 length equals 16 residues. CDR3 coding DNA: TGTGCCAGCAGCGTAGGAAATTCTGACAGGGGAGAGACCCAGTACTTC. It codes for CASSVGNSDRGETQYF.

This clonotype was picked up many times. The chain combines TRBV20-1 with TRBJ2-5; 7 nucleotides line up with TRBD2. This CDR3 spans 12 amino acids. Germline CDR1 and CDR2: DFQATT and SNEGSKA (reference sequence). J gave up 2 bases and V 4 bases, and 1 base lay outside the gene matches. The CDR3 spells CSATGRQETQYF. CDR3 bases: TGCAGTGCTACCGGGAGGCAAGAGACCCAGTACTTC.

This clonotype appeared many times. This chain uses TRBV12-3 or TRBV12-4 with TRBJ1-1, with D perhaps TRBD1 (5 bases). This CDR3 is built from 16 residues. V lost 6 bases to trimming and J lost 4 bases, with 21 bases between them. CDR3 residues: CASRPGTFPRATEAFF. CDR3 DNA sequence: TGTGCCAGCAGGCCCGGGACTTTTCCCCGGGCCACTGAAGCTTTCTTT.

This clonotype came up many times. This rearrangement joins TRBV6-6 to TRBJ1-1; 7 nucleotides align to TRBD1. Trimming at V came to 9 bases and at J to 4 bases, leaving 8 bases not matched to a gene. Germline V lookup: CDR1 MNHNY, CDR2 SVGAGI (reference sequence). The CDR3 has 13 residues. The DNA of the CDR3 is TGTGCCAGTACAGGGGCAGTACGCACTGAAGCTTTCTTT. Its protein product is CASTGAVRTEAFF.

This chain uses TRBV20-1 with TRBJ1-6, with D uncertain. V lost 4 bases and J 6 bases, leaving 16 bases between the germline ends. Per the germline V gene, CDR1 is DFQATT and CDR2 is SNEGSKA (reference sequence). CDR3 size: 15 residues. The CDR3 protein is CSATTGQRLNSPLHF. CDR3 in DNA: TGCAGTGCTACAACGGGCCAACGTCTTAATTCACCCCTCCACTTT.

By sample fraction, this clonotype is medium-sized. J is TRBJ1-4 and V is TRBV14; D not certain. The CDR3 has 11 amino acids. In germline, CDR1 is SGHDN, CDR2 FVKESK. V was trimmed by 2 bases and J by 7 bases, leaving 2 bases between them. The CDR3 region is CASSQREKLFF. In nucleotides, the CDR3 is TGTGCCAGCAGCCAACGTGAAAAACTGTTTTTT. The whole variable domain, remainder taken from reference TRBV14 and TRBJ1-4, is EAGVTQFPSHSVIEKGQTVTLRCDPISGHDNLYWYRRVMGKEIKFLLHFVKESKQDESGMPNNRFLAERTGGTYSTLKVQPAELEDSGVYFCASSQREKLFFGSGTQLSVL.

This clonotype is labeled as medium-sized (0.01 to 0.1%). The rearrangement links TRBV10-3 to TRBJ1-3; D possibly corresponds to TRBD1 (5 bases). This CDR3 spans 15 amino acids. Germline V CDR1 and CDR2: ENHRY, SYGVKD. Trimming cost V 0 bases and J 1 base, with 7 bases left between them. The CDR3 nucleotides read TGTGCCATCAGTGAGTCGGGGGGATCTGGAAACACCATATATTTT. Protein: CAISESGGSGNTIYF.

In its sample, this clonotype was seen many times. This chain links TRBV6-5 with TRBJ2-6; perhaps TRBD2 as D (7 bases). The germline V and J ends were trimmed by 11 bases and 14 bases, with 10 bases remaining between them. Germline CDR1 is MNHEY and CDR2 is SVGAGI. This CDR3 region has 9 residues. Here the CDR3 reads CAAGAILTF. The CDR3 nucleotides read TGTGCCGCGGGGGCGATCCTGACTTTC.

This clonotype came up many times. V is TRBV14 and J is TRBJ2-3; D is tentatively TRBD1 or TRBD2 (5 bases each). The V end was cut by 5 bases, the J end by 1 base, with 10 bases between. In germline, CDR1 is SGHDN, CDR2 FVKESK. There are 14 residues in the CDR3. CDR3 sequence: CASSALGGTDTQYF. The CDR3 DNA reads TGTGCCAGCAGCGCCCTGGGGGGCACAGATACGCAGTATTTT. Combining the CDR3 with reference TRBV14 and TRBJ2-3 gives the whole variable domain EAGVTQFPSHSVIEKGQTVTLRCDPISGHDNLYWYRRVMGKEIKFLLHFVKESKQDESGMPNNRFLAERTGGTYSTLKVQPAELEDSGVYFCASSALGGTDTQYFGPGTRLTVL.

This clonotype was counted at least ten times. This rearrangement joins TRBV20-1 to TRBJ1-5, with 10 bases fitting TRBD1. The junction had 2 bases not matched to a gene; V was cut back by 2 bases and J by 7 bases. The germline CDR1 and CDR2 sequences are DFQATT and SNEGSKA (reference sequence). The CDR3 is 13 residues long. The chain's CDR3 is CSARRTGGQPQHF. CDR3 coding DNA: TGCAGTGCTAGAAGGACAGGGGGACAGCCCCAGCATTTT.

This clonotype was observed many times. J is TRBJ2-5 and V is TRBV20-1; a possible D gene is TRBD1 (5 bases). Per the germline V gene, CDR1 is DFQATT and CDR2 is SNEGSKA (reference sequence). CDR3 length: 15 residues. Trimming cost V 0 bases and J 2 bases, with 13 bases left between them. The CDR3 DNA reads as TGCAGTGCTAGAGATATTGGGGCGTCGCAAGAGACCCAGTACTTC. Its translation is CSARDIGASQETQYF.

This clonotype has at least ten counts. The rearrangement uses TRBV28 and TRBJ1-6, with unresolved D. Germline V gives CDR1 MDHEN, CDR2 SYDVKM. The CDR3 is 13 residues long. The V gene lost 6 bases and the J gene lost 8 bases, with 11 bases spanning the gap. This chain's CDR3 is CASRRSEDSPLHF. Here the CDR3 DNA reads TGTGCCAGCAGGCGATCTGAGGATTCACCCCTCCACTTT.

This clonotype was detected ten times or more. The rearrangement uses TRBV7-2 and TRBJ2-1; no firm D call. Trimming took 1 base from V and 9 from J, leaving 7 bases between them. The CDR3 consists of 12 residues. The germline V gene encodes CDR1 SGHTA and CDR2 FQGNSA. The CDR3 region is CASSLGRVEQFF. Written as DNA, the CDR3 is TGTGCCAGCAGCTTAGGTCGGGTTGAGCAGTTCTTC.

This clonotype was seen ten or more times. The V gene is TRBV12-3 or TRBV12-4, the J gene TRBJ1-1; D perhaps matches TRBD1 (6 bases). Trimming removed 6 bases at V and 7 bases at J, with 15 bases between. This CDR3 is built from 13 residues. The DNA for the CDR3 is TGTGCCAGCAGATACTTGACAGGCGGTGAAGCTTTCTTT. As protein: CASRYLTGGEAFF.